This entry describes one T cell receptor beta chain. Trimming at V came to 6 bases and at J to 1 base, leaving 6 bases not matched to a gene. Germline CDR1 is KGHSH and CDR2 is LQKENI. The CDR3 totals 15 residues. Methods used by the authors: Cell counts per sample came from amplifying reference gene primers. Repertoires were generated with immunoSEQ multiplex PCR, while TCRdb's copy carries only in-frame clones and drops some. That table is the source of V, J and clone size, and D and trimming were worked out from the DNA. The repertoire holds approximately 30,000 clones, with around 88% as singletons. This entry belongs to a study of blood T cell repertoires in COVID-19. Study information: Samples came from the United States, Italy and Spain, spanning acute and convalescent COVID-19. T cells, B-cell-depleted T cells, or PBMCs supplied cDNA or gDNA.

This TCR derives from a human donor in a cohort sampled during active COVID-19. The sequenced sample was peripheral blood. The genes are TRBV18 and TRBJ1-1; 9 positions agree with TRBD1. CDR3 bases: TGTGCCAGCTCTCCGGGACAGGGACGGAACACTGAAGCTTTCTTT. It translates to CASSPGQGRNTEAFF.